This passage covers 14 T cell receptor beta chains from one sample sequenced in a study of blood T cell repertoires in COVID-19. Assay used: immunoSEQ multiplex PCR; TCRdb lists only in-frame clones, some missing. The sample has about 370,000 clones; 85% to 90% are singletons. The sequenced sample was PBMCs or T cells enriched from blood (not recorded which). The receptor set was obtained from a man between 18 and 35 years old who had recovered from COVID-19.

V and J are TRBV25-1 and TRBJ2-7, with 12 bases lining up with TRBD2. The CDR3 has 15 amino acids. Germline loops: CDR1 MGHDK, CDR2 SYGVNS. Trimming cost V 3 bases and J 10 bases; bases outside gene matches: 10. Here the CDR3 reads CASSEVMTSGSIQYF. DNA of the CDR3: TGTGCCAGCAGTGAGGTGATGACTAGCGGGAGTATTCAGTACTTC.

The chain recombines TRBV30 with TRBJ2-5, with 7 nucleotides matching TRBD2. Germline loops: CDR1 GTSNPN, CDR2 SVGIG (reference sequence). V was pared by 3 bases and J by 2 bases, with 12 bases of the junction left unmatched. CDR3 length equals 16 residues. The CDR3 DNA is TGTGCCTGGAGCACAAGCGGGGTACTACCGCAAGAGACCCAGTACTTC. Amino acids: CAWSTSGVLPQETQYF.

This sequence joins TRBV3-1 (or the pseudogene TRBV3-2) and TRBJ1-2; 8 bases fit TRBD1. The CDR3 covers 18 residues. V trimming: 1 base; J trimming: 4 bases; junction bases outside the gene matches: 14. The germline gives CDR1 LGHDT, CDR2 YNNKEL (reference sequence). As DNA, the CDR3 is TGTGCCAGCAGCCAAGCCTTGACCGTCGGGACAGGACGCTATGGCTACACCTTC. Protein sequence: CASSQALTVGTGRYGYTF.

V and J are TRBV24-1 and TRBJ2-1; TRBD2 matches at 10 bases. Germline V lookup: CDR1 KGHDR, CDR2 SFDVKD. The CDR3 has 13 amino acids. V shed 3 bases, J shed 13 bases, and the junction held 5 bases outside the gene matches. CDR3 amino acids: CATSDGVAGGQFF. The CDR3 region has the DNA TGTGCCACCAGTGATGGGGTAGCGGGAGGTCAGTTCTTC.

The rearrangement links TRBV6-5 to TRBJ2-7; unclear D gene. Trimming shortened V by 5 bases and J by 2 bases, and 10 bases separated the two germline ends. The CDR3 length is 13 residues. The germline gives CDR1 MNHEY, CDR2 SVGAGI. The CDR3 DNA sequence: TGTGCCAGCAGTAGAGAGTACCCCTACGAGCAGTACTTC. It specifies CASSREYPYEQYF.

This chain joins TRBV30 and TRBJ1-5; 8 bases agree with TRBD1. In germline, CDR1 is GTSNPN, CDR2 SVGIG (reference sequence). The CDR3 covers 16 residues. Unmatched junction bases numbered 8, after V lost 2 bases and J lost 2 bases. The DNA of the CDR3 is TGTGCCTGGAGTCCGCGGACAGGGAGCGGCAATCAGCCCCAGCATTTT. Its translation is CAWSPRTGSGNQPQHF.

The chain is built from TRBV18 and TRBJ2-7; 11 bases are shared with TRBD1. Germline CDR1 is KGHSH and CDR2 is LQKENI. The CDR3 sequence is 14 residues long. Trimming cost V 4 bases and J 3 bases; bases outside gene matches: 2. CDR3 in DNA: TGTGCCAGCTCACGGGGGACAGGGGGCTACGAGCAGTACTTC. Residues: CASSRGTGGYEQYF.

This chain uses TRBV5-1 with TRBJ2-3, with 7 bases that match TRBD2. V trimming: 4 bases; J trimming: 6 bases; junction bases outside the gene matches: 8. Per germline, CDR1 SGHRS and CDR2 YFSETQ. The CDR3 covers 14 residues. The CDR3 coding sequence is TGCGCCAGCAGCCTAGGGACTACCTATGATACGCAGTATTTT. As protein: CASSLGTTYDTQYF.

The V call is TRBV23-1, the J call TRBJ2-5, with D perhaps TRBD2 (5 bases). TRBV23-1 is classed as an ORF, of uncertain function. Trimming stripped 4 bases from V and 0 bases from J, with 24 bases between. The CDR3 has 19 residues. CDR3 nucleotide sequence: TGCGCCAGCAGTCGGCACTTCGGGGTCCGGCTGCCGTACCAAGAGACCCAGTACTTC. This codes for CASSRHFGVRLPYQETQYF.

The chain recombines TRBV2 with TRBJ1-2; 8 positions match TRBD1. The trim removed 6 bases at V and 4 bases at J, leaving 10 bases unmatched. This CDR3 is built from 15 residues. Germline values: CDR1 SNHLY, CDR2 FYNNEI. Here the CDR3 DNA reads TGTGCCAGCAGCCTTGACAGGGGAAGAAGCTATGGCTACACCTTC. Translation: CASSLDRGRSYGYTF.

The CDR3, as DNA: TGTGCCAGCAGCTCTGGACACTACTCCTACAATGAGCAGTTCTTC. Its translation is CASSSGHYSYNEQFF. The V and J genes are TRBV5-6 and TRBJ2-1, with D possibly TRBD1 on 5 matching bases. V was shortened by 3 bases and J by 0 bases, with 10 bases between the two germline ends. The V gene's germline CDR1 is SGHDT and CDR2 YYEEEE. CDR3 length equals 15 residues.

The chain recombines TRBV5-4 with TRBJ1-4; TRBD1 is a possible D gene (6 bases). The germline gives CDR1 SGHNT, CDR2 YYREEE (reference sequence). The CDR3 covers 16 residues. V was trimmed by 3 bases and J by 8 bases, leaving 20 bases between them. The CDR3 DNA is TGTGCCAGCAGCTCTGGAGGACAGAACACAATCGAAAAACTGTTTTTT. Its translation is CASSSGGQNTIEKLFF.

The V and J genes are TRBV11-3 and TRBJ2-5, with 7 bases lining up with TRBD2. The J segment lost 5 bases and the V segment lost 5 bases, leaving 5 bases of the junction unmatched. CDR1 SGHNT and CDR2 YENEEA come from the germline V gene. The CDR3 has 13 amino acids. CDR3 loop: CASSPGLEETQYF. CDR3 DNA: TGTGCCAGCAGCCCAGGACTAGAGGAGACCCAGTACTTC.

CDR3 in amino acids: CASSLDADTEAFF. As DNA, the CDR3 is TGCGCCAGCAGCTTGGATGCGGACACTGAAGCTTTCTTT. The chain carries TRBV5-1 and TRBJ1-1; the D is unclear. CDR3 length: 13 residues. V lost 0 bases to trimming and J lost 3 bases, with 6 bases between them. Germline V gene sequence: CDR1 SGHRS, CDR2 YFSETQ.